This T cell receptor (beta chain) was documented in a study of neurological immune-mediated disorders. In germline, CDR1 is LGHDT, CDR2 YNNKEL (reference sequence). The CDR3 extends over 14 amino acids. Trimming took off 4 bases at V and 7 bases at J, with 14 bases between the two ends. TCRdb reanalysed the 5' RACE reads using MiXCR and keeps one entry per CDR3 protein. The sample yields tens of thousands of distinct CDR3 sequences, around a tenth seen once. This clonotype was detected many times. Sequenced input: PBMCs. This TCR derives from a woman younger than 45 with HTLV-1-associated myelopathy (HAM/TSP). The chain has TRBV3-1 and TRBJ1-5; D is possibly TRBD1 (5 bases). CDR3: CASSPGLSRQPQHF. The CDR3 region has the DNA TGTGCCAGCAGCCCAGGGTTGTCGAGGCAGCCCCAGCATTTT.